This entry is about one TCR beta chain. Its antigen is currently unknown. The CDR3 extends over 13 amino acids. In germline, CDR1 is WNHNN, CDR2 SYGVQD (reference sequence). The V and J ends lost 9 bases and 4 bases respectively, with 12 bases between them. The method was immunoSEQ multiplex PCR; TCRdb's version includes in-frame clones alone and lacks a portion of them. The table includes 57,000 or so clones, about 91% detected once. Systemic immunosuppression or autoimmune disease history was grounds to exclude patients. This entry comes from a study of OX40 agonist ivuxolimab in advanced cancers. Whole-study results and caveats: Expanded peripheral T cells had an undetermined antigen specificity. At 0.1 to 3.0 mg/kg, CD4+ and CD8+ blood T cells expanded clonally by week 6.

The receptor's source is an adult with an advanced solid tumor such as melanoma, head and neck, liver or kidney cancer. This chain uses TRBV10-1 with TRBJ1-4; D is possibly TRBD1 (6 bases). Sequences were derived from CD4+ or CD8+ T cells sorted from blood, sampled in a trial of the OX40 agonist ivuxolimab. The CDR3 bases are TGCGCCAGTCAAGGGGGGATTAATGAAAAACTGTTTTTT. It translates to CASQGGINEKLFF.